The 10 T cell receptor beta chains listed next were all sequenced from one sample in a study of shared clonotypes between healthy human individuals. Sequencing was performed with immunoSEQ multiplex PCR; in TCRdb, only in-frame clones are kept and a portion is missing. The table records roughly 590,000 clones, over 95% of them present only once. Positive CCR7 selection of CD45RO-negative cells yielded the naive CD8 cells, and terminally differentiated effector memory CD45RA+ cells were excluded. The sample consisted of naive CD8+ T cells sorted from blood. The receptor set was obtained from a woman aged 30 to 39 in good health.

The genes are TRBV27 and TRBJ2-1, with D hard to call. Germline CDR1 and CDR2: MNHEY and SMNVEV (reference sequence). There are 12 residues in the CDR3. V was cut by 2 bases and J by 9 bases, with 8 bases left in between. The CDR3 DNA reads TGTGCCAGCAGTTTAACACTAACTGAGCAGTTCTTC. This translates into CASSLTLTEQFF.

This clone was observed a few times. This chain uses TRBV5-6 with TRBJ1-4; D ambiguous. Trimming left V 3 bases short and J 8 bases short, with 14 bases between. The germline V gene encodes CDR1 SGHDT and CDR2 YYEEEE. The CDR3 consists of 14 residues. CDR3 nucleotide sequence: TGTGCCAGCAGCTCCTCCTTTTTAGGGGAAAAACTGTTTTTT. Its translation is CASSSSFLGEKLFF.

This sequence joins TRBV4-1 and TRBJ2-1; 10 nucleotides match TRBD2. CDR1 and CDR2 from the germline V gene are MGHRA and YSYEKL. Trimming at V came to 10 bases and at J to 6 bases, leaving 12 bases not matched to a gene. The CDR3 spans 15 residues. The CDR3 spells CATTARLAGVNEQFF. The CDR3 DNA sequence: TGCGCCACCACCGCCAGGCTAGCGGGGGTCAATGAGCAGTTCTTC.

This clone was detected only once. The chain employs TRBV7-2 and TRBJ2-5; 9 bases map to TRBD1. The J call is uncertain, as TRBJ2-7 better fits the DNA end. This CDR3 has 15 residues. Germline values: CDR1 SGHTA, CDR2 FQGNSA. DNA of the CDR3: TGTGCCAGCAGCATAACCGGGACAGGGATTGACGAGCAGTACTTC. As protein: CASSITGTGIDEQYF.

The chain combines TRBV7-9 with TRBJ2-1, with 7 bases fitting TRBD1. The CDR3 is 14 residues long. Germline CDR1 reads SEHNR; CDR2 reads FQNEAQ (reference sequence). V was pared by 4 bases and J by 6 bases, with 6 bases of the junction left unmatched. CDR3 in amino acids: CASSSLQGSNEQFF. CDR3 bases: TGTGCCAGCAGCTCTCTACAGGGGTCCAATGAGCAGTTCTTC.

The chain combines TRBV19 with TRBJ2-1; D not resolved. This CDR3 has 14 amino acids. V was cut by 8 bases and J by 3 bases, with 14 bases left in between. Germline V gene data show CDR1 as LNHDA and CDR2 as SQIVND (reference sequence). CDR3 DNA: TGTGCCAGTGGAGAACGGGCCTACTACAATGAGCAGTTCTTC. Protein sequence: CASGERAYYNEQFF.

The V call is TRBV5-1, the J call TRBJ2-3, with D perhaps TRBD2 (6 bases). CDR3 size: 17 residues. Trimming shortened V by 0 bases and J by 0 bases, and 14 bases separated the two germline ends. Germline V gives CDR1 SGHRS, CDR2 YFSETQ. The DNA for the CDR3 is TGCGCCAGCAGCTTGGCCGAGGTGCGGGGTAGCACAGATACGCAGTATTTT. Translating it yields CASSLAEVRGSTDTQYF.

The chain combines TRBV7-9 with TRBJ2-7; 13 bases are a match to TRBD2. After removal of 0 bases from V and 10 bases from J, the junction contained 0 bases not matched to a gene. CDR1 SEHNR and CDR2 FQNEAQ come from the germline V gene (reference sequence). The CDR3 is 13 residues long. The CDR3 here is CASSLAGLAGQYF. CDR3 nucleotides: TGTGCCAGCAGCTTAGCGGGACTAGCGGGACAGTACTTC.

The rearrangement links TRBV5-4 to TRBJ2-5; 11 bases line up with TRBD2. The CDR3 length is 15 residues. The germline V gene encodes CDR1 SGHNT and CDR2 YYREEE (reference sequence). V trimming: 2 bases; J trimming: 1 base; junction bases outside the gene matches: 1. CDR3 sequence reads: CASSFGTSGQETQYF. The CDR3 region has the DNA TGTGCCAGCAGCTTTGGGACTAGCGGCCAAGAGACCCAGTACTTC.

CDR3 DNA: TGTGCCAGCAGCCAAGGGGGCGTTGGCAATCAGCCCCAGCATTTT. Its protein product is CASSQGGVGNQPQHF. This chain joins TRBV6-5 and TRBJ1-5, with 7 bases matching TRBD1. V dropped 6 bases and J dropped 2; count of bases not matched to a gene: 7. The CDR3 consists of 15 residues. CDR1 and CDR2 from the germline V gene are MNHEY and SVGAGI.